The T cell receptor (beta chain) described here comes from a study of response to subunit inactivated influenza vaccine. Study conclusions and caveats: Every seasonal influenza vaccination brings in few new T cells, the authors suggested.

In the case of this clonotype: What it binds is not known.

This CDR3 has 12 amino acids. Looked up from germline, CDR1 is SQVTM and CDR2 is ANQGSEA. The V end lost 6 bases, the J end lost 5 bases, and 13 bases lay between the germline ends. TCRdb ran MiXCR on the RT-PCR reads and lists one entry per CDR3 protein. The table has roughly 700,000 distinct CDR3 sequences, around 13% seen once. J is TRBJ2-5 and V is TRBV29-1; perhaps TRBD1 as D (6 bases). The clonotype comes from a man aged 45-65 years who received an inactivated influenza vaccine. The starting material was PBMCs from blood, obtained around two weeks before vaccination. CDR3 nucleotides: TGCAGCGTAACTGGGACATACGAGACCCAGTACTTC. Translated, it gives CSVTGTYETQYF. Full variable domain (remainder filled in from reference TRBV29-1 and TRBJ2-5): SAVISQKPSRDICQRGTSLTIQCQVDSQVTMMFWYRQQPGQSLTLIATANQGSEATYESGFVIDKFPISRPNLTFSTLTVSNMSPEDSSIYLCSVTGTYETQYFGPGTRLLVL.